Following are 10 T cell receptor beta chains from one sample sequenced in a study of CD8 T cells in Susac syndrome. RNA amounts of roughly 0.45 to 1 ug underwent reverse transcription with random hexamers. MiXCR, run by TCRdb on the immunoSEQ multiplex PCR reads, gives a single entry per CDR3 protein. The data hold around 200,000 distinct CDR3 sequences, with roughly 90% observed a single time. Sequencing was done on a sample of CD8+ T cells from PBMCs. The source of these receptors is a human donor with multiple sclerosis.

The V call is TRBV13, the J call TRBJ2-2, with TRBD2 matching over 7 bases. Germline CDR1 and CDR2: PRHDT and FYEKMQ (reference sequence). Trimming cost V 7 bases and J 1 base; bases outside gene matches: 3. The CDR3 has 14 residues. CDR3 loop: CASKQRGNTGELFF. In DNA, the CDR3 is TGTGCCAGCAAACAGCGGGGGAACACCGGGGAGCTGTTTTTT.

The V call is TRBV9, the J call TRBJ2-1, with D perhaps TRBD2 (6 bases). The germline CDR1 and CDR2 sequences are SGDLS and YYNGEE. CDR3 length equals 15 residues. V lost 0 bases and J lost 3, with 10 bases in between. The CDR3 protein is CASSVEEGYYNEQFF. The CDR3 region has the DNA TGTGCCAGCAGCGTAGAGGAGGGGTACTACAATGAGCAGTTCTTC. The whole variable domain, remainder taken from reference TRBV9 and TRBJ2-1, is DSGVTQTPKHLITATGQRVTLRCSPRSGDLSVYWYQQSLDQGLQFLIQYYNGEERAKGNILERFSAQQFPDLHSELNLSSLELGDSALYFCASSVEEGYYNEQFFGPGTRLTVL.

This chain joins TRBV13 and TRBJ2-6; 7 bases align to TRBD1. With V trimmed by 2 bases and J by 0 bases, 7 bases remained unmatched. Per germline, CDR1 PRHDT and CDR2 FYEKMQ (reference sequence). The CDR3 covers 18 residues. CDR3 DNA: TGTGCCAGCAGCTTAAGGACAGGATACTACTCTGGGGCCAACGTCCTGACTTTC. This gives the protein CASSLRTGYYSGANVLTF.

The genes are TRBV9 and TRBJ1-5; D unresolved. The length of the CDR3 is 13 residues. V lost 0 bases and J 8 bases, leaving 9 bases between the germline ends. Germline V CDR1 and CDR2: SGDLS, YYNGEE. The CDR3 DNA reads as TGTGCCAGCAGCGTAGTGGGAAACGAGCCCCAGCATTTT. It translates to CASSVVGNEPQHF.

The J gene is TRBJ2-7, the V gene TRBV15; D remains ambiguous. CDR3 length: 14 residues. Trimming removed 2 bases at V and 3 bases at J, with 11 bases between. Germline loops: CDR1 LNHNV, CDR2 YYDKDF (reference sequence). CDR3 in amino acids: CATSRQESHYEQYF. The CDR3 DNA reads TGTGCCACCAGCAGACAGGAATCTCACTACGAGCAGTACTTC.

V gene TRBV27 combines with J gene TRBJ2-3; TRBD2 aligns across 8 bases. Per germline, CDR1 MNHEY and CDR2 SMNVEV (reference sequence). CDR3 length: 14 amino acids. V lost 3 bases and J lost 2; bases outside the gene matches: 1. The CDR3 DNA is TGTGCCAGCAGTTTCGGACTAGCCACAGATACGCAGTATTTT. It encodes CASSFGLATDTQYF.

The chain's CDR3 is CASSSARALTENQETQYF. The CDR3 region has the DNA TGCGCCAGCAGCTCTGCCCGCGCATTGACAGAAAACCAAGAGACCCAGTACTTC. The chain combines TRBV5-1 with TRBJ2-5, with D possibly matching TRBD1 (5 bases). The CDR3 runs to 18 residues. V was pared by 3 bases and J by 0 bases, with 21 bases between. CDR1 is SGHRS, CDR2 YFSETQ, per germline.

The chain is built from TRBV15 and TRBJ2-5, with 10 bases fitting TRBD1. Germline CDR1 and CDR2: LNHNV and YYDKDF (reference sequence). V was clipped by 0 bases and J by 4 bases; unmatched bases: 11. The CDR3 runs 18 residues. The CDR3 coding sequence is TGTGCCACCAGCAGAGACGAACGCGACAGGGGGCAGGGAGAGACCCAGTACTTC. Its translation is CATSRDERDRGQGETQYF.

The chain combines TRBV7-6 with TRBJ2-3; no firm D call. This CDR3 has 14 residues. V dropped 4 bases and J dropped 0 bases, with 8 bases sitting between them. CDR1 is SGHVS and CDR2 is FNYEAQ in the germline V gene. The CDR3 DNA sequence: TGTGCCAGCAGCTGGGCGACTAGCACAGATACGCAGTATTTT. It translates to CASSWATSTDTQYF.

The rearrangement uses TRBV7-9 and TRBJ1-2; D might be TRBD1 (5 bases). This CDR3 comprises 13 residues. The V and J ends lost 8 bases and 5 bases respectively, with 15 bases between them. Germline CDR1 reads SEHNR; CDR2 reads FQNEAQ (reference sequence). The CDR3 nucleotides read TGTGCCAGCTTGGGGCCGGATATTTATGGCTACACCTTC. Its protein is CASLGPDIYGYTF.